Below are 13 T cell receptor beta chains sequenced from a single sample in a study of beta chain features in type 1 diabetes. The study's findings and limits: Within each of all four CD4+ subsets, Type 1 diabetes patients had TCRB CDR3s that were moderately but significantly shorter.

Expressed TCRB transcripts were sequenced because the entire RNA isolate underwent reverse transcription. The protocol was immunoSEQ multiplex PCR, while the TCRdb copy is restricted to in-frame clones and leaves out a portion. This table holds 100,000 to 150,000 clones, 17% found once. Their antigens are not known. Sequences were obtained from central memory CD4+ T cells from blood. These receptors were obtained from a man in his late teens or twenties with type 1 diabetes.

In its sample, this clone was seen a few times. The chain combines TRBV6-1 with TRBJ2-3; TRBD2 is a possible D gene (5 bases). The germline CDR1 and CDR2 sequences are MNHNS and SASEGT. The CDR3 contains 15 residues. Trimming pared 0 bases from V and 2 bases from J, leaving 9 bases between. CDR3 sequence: CASSEAQRNTDTQYF. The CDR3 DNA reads TGTGCCAGCAGTGAAGCACAGCGGAACACAGATACGCAGTATTTT.

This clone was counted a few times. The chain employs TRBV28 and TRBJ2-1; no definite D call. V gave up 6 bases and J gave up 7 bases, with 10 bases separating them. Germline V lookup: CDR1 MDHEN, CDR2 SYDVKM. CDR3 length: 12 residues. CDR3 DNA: TGTGCCAGCAGCACCCGGGCTAATGAGCAGTTCTTC. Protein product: CASSTRANEQFF.

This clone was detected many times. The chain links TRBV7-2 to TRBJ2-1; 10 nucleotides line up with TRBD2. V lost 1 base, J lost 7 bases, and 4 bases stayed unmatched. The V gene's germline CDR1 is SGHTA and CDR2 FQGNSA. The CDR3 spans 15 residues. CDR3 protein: CASSLELAGENEQFF. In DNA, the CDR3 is TGTGCCAGCAGCTTAGAGCTAGCGGGGGAGAATGAGCAGTTCTTC.

CDR3 DNA: TGTGCCAGCAGCTCCGGGGCTGGGAGGACTGAAGCTTTCTTT. This translates into CASSSGAGRTEAFF. This chain connects TRBV7-2 to TRBJ1-1; perhaps TRBD1 as D (5 bases). The germline V gene encodes CDR1 SGHTA and CDR2 FQGNSA. The CDR3 length is 14 residues. V was cut by 4 bases and J by 5 bases, with 14 bases left in between.

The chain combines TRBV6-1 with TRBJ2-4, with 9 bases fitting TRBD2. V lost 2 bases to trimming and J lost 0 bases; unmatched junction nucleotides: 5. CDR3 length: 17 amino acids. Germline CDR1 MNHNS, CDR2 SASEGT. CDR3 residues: CASSEIDSGRAKNIQYF. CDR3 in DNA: TGTGCCAGCAGTGAAATAGATAGCGGGAGAGCCAAAAACATTCAGTACTTC.

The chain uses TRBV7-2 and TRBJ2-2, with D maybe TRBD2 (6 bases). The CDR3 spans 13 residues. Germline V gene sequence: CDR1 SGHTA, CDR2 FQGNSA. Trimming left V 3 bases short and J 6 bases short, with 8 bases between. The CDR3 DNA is TGTGCCAGCAGCTTTCGGGAGTCCGGGGAGCTGTTTTTT. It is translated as CASSFRESGELFF.

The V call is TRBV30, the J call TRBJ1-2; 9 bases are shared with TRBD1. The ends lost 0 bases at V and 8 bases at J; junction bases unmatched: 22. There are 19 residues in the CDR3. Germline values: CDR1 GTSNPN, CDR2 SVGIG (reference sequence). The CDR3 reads CAWSVRRGSARDRAGGYTF. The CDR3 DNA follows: TGTGCCTGGAGTGTCCGCCGTGGGTCGGCCAGGGACAGGGCGGGAGGCTACACCTTC.

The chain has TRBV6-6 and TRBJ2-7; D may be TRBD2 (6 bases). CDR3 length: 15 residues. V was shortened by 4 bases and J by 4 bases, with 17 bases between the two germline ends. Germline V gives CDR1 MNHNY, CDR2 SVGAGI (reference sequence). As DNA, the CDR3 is TGTGCCAGCAGTTCGCGGGGCACTAATAGGTACGAGCAGTACTTC. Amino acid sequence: CASSSRGTNRYEQYF.

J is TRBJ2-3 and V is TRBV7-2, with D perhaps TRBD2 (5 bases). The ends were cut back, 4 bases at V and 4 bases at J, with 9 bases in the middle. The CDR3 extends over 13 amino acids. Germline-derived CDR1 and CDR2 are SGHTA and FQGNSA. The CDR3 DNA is TGTGCCAGCAGCTCCCGGGGTGCAGATACGCAGTATTTT. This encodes CASSSRGADTQYF.

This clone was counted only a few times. In nucleotides, the CDR3 is TGTGCCAGTAGTACGGGACTAGCGGGAGCGGGCAATGAGCAGTTCTTC. Amino acids: CASSTGLAGAGNEQFF. The rearrangement uses TRBV19 and TRBJ2-1; TRBD2 agrees at 14 bases. Germline V gives CDR1 LNHDA, CDR2 SQIVND (reference sequence). This CDR3 spans 16 amino acids. J gave up 6 bases and V 4 bases, and 5 bases lay outside the gene matches. The full variable domain, its missing parts supplied by reference TRBV19 and TRBJ2-1, is DGGITQSPKYLFRKEGQNVTLSCEQNLNHDAMYWYRQDPGQGLRLIYYSQIVNDFQKGDIAEGYSVSREKKESFPLTVTSAQKNPTAFYLCASSTGLAGAGNEQFFGPGTRLTVL.

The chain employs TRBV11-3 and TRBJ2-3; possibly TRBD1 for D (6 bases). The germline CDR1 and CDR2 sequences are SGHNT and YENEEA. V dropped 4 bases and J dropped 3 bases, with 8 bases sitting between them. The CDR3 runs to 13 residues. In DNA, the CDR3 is TGTGCCAGCAGCTCACAGGGTACAGATACGCAGTATTTT. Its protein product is CASSSQGTDTQYF.

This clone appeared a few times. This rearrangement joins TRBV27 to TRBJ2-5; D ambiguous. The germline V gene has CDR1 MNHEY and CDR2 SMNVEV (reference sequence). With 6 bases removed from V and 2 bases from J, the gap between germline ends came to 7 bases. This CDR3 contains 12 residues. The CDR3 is CASRDIQETQYF. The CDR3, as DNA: TGTGCCAGCAGAGACATTCAAGAGACCCAGTACTTC.

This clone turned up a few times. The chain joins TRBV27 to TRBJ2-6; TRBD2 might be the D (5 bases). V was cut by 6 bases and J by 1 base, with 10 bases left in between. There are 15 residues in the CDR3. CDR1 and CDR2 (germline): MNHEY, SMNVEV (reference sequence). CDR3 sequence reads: CASSLTGSGANVLTF. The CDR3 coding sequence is TGTGCCAGCAGCCTGACGGGGTCTGGGGCCAACGTCCTGACTTTC.